Below, 18 T cell receptor beta chains from the same sample are listed, as sequenced in a study of blood T cell repertoires in COVID-19. Here immunoSEQ multiplex PCR was the method, and the copy in TCRdb shows in-frame clones only, minus some. The table records some 170,000 clones, approximately 90% of them present only once. The sequenced material came from peripheral blood. All receptors derive from a woman aged 45-65 years with acute or convalescent COVID-19.

The chain combines TRBV7-2 with TRBJ1-5, with 8 bases that match TRBD1. The CDR3 is 14 residues long. Trimming at V came to 5 bases and at J to 7 bases, leaving 7 bases not matched to a gene. In germline, CDR1 is SGHTA, CDR2 FQGNSA. DNA for the CDR3: TGTGCCAGCAGCCTCGACAGGGGAGGGCAGCCCCAGCATTTT. This encodes CASSLDRGGQPQHF.

The chain carries TRBV18 and TRBJ1-3, with a weak D call TRBD1 (5 bases). CDR1 is KGHSH, CDR2 LQKENI, per germline. The V and J ends lost 5 bases and 4 bases respectively, with 12 bases between them. This CDR3 has 14 residues. The CDR3 spells CASSSQGIGNTIYF. The CDR3 region has the DNA TGTGCCAGCTCATCGCAGGGAATCGGAAACACCATATATTTT.

This clone appeared a single time. This chain links TRBV5-6 with TRBJ2-1; 11 bases are shared with TRBD2. The CDR3 covers 15 residues. The trim removed 4 bases at V and 9 bases at J, leaving 9 bases unmatched. The V gene's germline CDR1 is SGHDT and CDR2 YYEEEE. CDR3 nucleotide sequence: TGTGCCAGCAGCCTCGTACTAGCGGGAGCTATTGAGCAGTTCTTC. Protein product: CASSLVLAGAIEQFF.

The chain couples TRBV7-2 to TRBJ1-2; D is possibly TRBD1 (5 bases). V lost 5 bases, J lost 5 bases, and 12 bases lay in between. CDR1 and CDR2 (germline): SGHTA, FQGNSA. The CDR3 consists of 13 residues. The CDR3 protein is CASSPQGFYGYTF. CDR3 DNA sequence: TGTGCCAGCAGCCCCCAGGGCTTTTATGGCTACACCTTC.

The chain links TRBV19 to TRBJ1-5; the D gene is possibly TRBD1 (6 bases). V dropped 3 bases and J dropped 6 bases, with 15 bases sitting between them. Germline V gives CDR1 LNHDA, CDR2 SQIVND (reference sequence). This CDR3 comprises 15 residues. This chain's CDR3 is CASSIRTAAAQPQHF. The CDR3 DNA reads TGTGCCAGTAGTATTCGGACAGCGGCGGCTCAGCCCCAGCATTTT.

J is TRBJ2-7 and V is TRBV5-1; D unresolved. The CDR3 contains 14 residues. From germline, CDR1 is SGHRS and CDR2 YFSETQ. V lost 0 bases and J lost 0, with 7 bases in between. CDR3 protein: CASSLGHSSYEQYF. The CDR3 nucleotides read TGCGCCAGCAGCTTGGGTCACTCCTCCTACGAGCAGTACTTC.

This chain uses TRBV7-2 with TRBJ2-2, with 11 positions matching TRBD2. Trimming removed 1 base from V and 5 bases from J; junction bases left unmatched: 3. The germline V gene encodes CDR1 SGHTA and CDR2 FQGNSA. The CDR3 has 16 residues. CDR3 protein: CASSLVIAGGTGELFF. In nucleotides, the CDR3 is TGTGCCAGCAGCTTAGTAATAGCGGGGGGGACCGGGGAGCTGTTTTTT.

This chain links TRBV9 with TRBJ2-2; D is perhaps TRBD1 (5 bases). This CDR3 contains 15 residues. V was cut by 0 bases and J by 5 bases, with 11 bases left in between. CDR1 and CDR2 from the germline V gene are SGDLS and YYNGEE. In nucleotides, the CDR3 is TGTGCCAGCAGCGTAGACAGGAGCATTACCGGGGAGCTGTTTTTT. Translation gives CASSVDRSITGELFF.

The CDR3 coding sequence is TGTGCCAGCAGTTACACGGGAGAAAGCAATCAGCCCCAGCATTTT. The encoded protein is CASSYTGESNQPQHF. The chain recombines TRBV6-5 with TRBJ1-5; D is uncertain. The CDR3 runs 15 residues. Trimming pared 2 bases from V and 1 base from J, leaving 9 bases between. Germline CDR1 is MNHEY and CDR2 is SVGAGI.

This sequence joins TRBV5-4 and TRBJ1-2; no firm D call. CDR3 length: 12 amino acids. Deletions cut 0 bases from V and 6 bases from J, with 6 bases between. CDR1 is SGHNT, CDR2 YYREEE, per germline (reference sequence). The CDR3 spells CASSLVGDGYTF. DNA for the CDR3: TGTGCCAGCAGCTTGGTCGGGGATGGCTACACCTTC.

V and J are TRBV7-6 and TRBJ2-3, with TRBD2 as a possible D gene (7 bases). The germline gives CDR1 SGHVS, CDR2 FNYEAQ. V was pared by 1 base and J by 4 bases, with 15 bases between. The CDR3 spans 16 residues. In DNA form, the CDR3 reads TGTGCCAGCAGCTTAGTTTGGGCGGGGGCCCCAGATACGCAGTATTTT. Translation gives CASSLVWAGAPDTQYF. Variable domain in full (rest from reference TRBV7-6 and TRBJ2-3): GAGVSQSPRYKVTKRGQDVALRCDPISGHVSLYWYRQALGQGPEFLTYFNYEAQQDKSGLPNDRFSAERPEGSISTLTIQRTEQRDSAMYRCASSLVWAGAPDTQYFGPGTRLTVL.

The CDR3 here is CASSLGGLVEGQYF. In DNA form, the CDR3 reads TGTGCCAGCAGCTTAGGAGGACTAGTGGAAGGGCAGTACTTC. This chain links TRBV7-2 with TRBJ2-7; TRBD2 matches at 7 bases. The trim removed 1 base at V and 9 bases at J, leaving 9 bases unmatched. Germline CDR1 reads SGHTA; CDR2 reads FQGNSA. This CDR3 comprises 14 residues.

The chain combines TRBV19 with TRBJ1-5, with no clear D. CDR1 and CDR2 from the germline V gene are LNHDA and SQIVND (reference sequence). The V end lost 5 bases, the J end lost 6 bases, and 11 bases lay between the germline ends. This CDR3 has 13 amino acids. Here the CDR3 reads CASSPGMGQPQHF. CDR3 in DNA: TGTGCCAGTAGTCCGGGGATGGGTCAGCCCCAGCATTTT.

The gene calls are TRBV29-1 and TRBJ2-7, with TRBD1 identical over 9 bases. Per germline, CDR1 SQVTM and CDR2 ANQGSEA. This CDR3 has 14 residues. The V and J ends lost 7 bases and 0 bases, in that order; junction bases with no gene match: 7. The CDR3, as DNA: TGCAGCGCTGTGGGACAGGGTGGCTCCTACGAGCAGTACTTC. Amino acid sequence: CSAVGQGGSYEQYF.

This chain uses TRBV19 with TRBJ1-2, with D perhaps matching TRBD1 (6 bases). Deletions cut 1 base from V and 1 base from J, with 13 bases between. This CDR3 has 16 amino acids. The germline V gene has CDR1 LNHDA and CDR2 SQIVND (reference sequence). The CDR3 DNA reads TGTGCCAGTAGTATAGGGCGGGGGGCGGTTAACTATGGCTACACCTTC. Translated: CASSIGRGAVNYGYTF.

The rearrangement uses TRBV9 and TRBJ2-2, with 10 bases aligning to TRBD1. Germline lookup yields CDR1 SGDLS and CDR2 YYNGEE. CDR3 length: 14 amino acids. Trimming cost V 7 bases and J 5 bases; bases outside gene matches: 5. For the CDR3, the DNA is TGTGCCAGCCGTCGGACAGGGGGGACCGGGGAGCTGTTTTTT. Translating gives CASRRTGGTGELFF.

V and J are TRBV15 and TRBJ2-3, with 9 bases matching TRBD2. Germline V lookup: CDR1 LNHNV, CDR2 YYDKDF (reference sequence). V dropped 0 bases and J dropped 4; count of bases not matched to a gene: 5. This CDR3 contains 16 residues. The CDR3 sequence is CATSRDQTSGSDTQYF. The CDR3 nucleotides are TGTGCCACCAGCAGAGATCAGACTAGCGGTTCAGATACGCAGTATTTT.

This clone came up once. The chain links TRBV3-1 (or the pseudogene TRBV3-2) to TRBJ2-3; D is undetermined. Germline-derived CDR1 and CDR2 are LGHDT and YNNKEL (reference sequence). This CDR3 comprises 14 residues. Trimming cost V 4 bases and J 6 bases, with 14 bases left between them. In DNA form, the CDR3 reads TGTGCCAGCAGCCCCCACCCGGGTGGTGATACGCAGTATTTT. Residues: CASSPHPGGDTQYF.